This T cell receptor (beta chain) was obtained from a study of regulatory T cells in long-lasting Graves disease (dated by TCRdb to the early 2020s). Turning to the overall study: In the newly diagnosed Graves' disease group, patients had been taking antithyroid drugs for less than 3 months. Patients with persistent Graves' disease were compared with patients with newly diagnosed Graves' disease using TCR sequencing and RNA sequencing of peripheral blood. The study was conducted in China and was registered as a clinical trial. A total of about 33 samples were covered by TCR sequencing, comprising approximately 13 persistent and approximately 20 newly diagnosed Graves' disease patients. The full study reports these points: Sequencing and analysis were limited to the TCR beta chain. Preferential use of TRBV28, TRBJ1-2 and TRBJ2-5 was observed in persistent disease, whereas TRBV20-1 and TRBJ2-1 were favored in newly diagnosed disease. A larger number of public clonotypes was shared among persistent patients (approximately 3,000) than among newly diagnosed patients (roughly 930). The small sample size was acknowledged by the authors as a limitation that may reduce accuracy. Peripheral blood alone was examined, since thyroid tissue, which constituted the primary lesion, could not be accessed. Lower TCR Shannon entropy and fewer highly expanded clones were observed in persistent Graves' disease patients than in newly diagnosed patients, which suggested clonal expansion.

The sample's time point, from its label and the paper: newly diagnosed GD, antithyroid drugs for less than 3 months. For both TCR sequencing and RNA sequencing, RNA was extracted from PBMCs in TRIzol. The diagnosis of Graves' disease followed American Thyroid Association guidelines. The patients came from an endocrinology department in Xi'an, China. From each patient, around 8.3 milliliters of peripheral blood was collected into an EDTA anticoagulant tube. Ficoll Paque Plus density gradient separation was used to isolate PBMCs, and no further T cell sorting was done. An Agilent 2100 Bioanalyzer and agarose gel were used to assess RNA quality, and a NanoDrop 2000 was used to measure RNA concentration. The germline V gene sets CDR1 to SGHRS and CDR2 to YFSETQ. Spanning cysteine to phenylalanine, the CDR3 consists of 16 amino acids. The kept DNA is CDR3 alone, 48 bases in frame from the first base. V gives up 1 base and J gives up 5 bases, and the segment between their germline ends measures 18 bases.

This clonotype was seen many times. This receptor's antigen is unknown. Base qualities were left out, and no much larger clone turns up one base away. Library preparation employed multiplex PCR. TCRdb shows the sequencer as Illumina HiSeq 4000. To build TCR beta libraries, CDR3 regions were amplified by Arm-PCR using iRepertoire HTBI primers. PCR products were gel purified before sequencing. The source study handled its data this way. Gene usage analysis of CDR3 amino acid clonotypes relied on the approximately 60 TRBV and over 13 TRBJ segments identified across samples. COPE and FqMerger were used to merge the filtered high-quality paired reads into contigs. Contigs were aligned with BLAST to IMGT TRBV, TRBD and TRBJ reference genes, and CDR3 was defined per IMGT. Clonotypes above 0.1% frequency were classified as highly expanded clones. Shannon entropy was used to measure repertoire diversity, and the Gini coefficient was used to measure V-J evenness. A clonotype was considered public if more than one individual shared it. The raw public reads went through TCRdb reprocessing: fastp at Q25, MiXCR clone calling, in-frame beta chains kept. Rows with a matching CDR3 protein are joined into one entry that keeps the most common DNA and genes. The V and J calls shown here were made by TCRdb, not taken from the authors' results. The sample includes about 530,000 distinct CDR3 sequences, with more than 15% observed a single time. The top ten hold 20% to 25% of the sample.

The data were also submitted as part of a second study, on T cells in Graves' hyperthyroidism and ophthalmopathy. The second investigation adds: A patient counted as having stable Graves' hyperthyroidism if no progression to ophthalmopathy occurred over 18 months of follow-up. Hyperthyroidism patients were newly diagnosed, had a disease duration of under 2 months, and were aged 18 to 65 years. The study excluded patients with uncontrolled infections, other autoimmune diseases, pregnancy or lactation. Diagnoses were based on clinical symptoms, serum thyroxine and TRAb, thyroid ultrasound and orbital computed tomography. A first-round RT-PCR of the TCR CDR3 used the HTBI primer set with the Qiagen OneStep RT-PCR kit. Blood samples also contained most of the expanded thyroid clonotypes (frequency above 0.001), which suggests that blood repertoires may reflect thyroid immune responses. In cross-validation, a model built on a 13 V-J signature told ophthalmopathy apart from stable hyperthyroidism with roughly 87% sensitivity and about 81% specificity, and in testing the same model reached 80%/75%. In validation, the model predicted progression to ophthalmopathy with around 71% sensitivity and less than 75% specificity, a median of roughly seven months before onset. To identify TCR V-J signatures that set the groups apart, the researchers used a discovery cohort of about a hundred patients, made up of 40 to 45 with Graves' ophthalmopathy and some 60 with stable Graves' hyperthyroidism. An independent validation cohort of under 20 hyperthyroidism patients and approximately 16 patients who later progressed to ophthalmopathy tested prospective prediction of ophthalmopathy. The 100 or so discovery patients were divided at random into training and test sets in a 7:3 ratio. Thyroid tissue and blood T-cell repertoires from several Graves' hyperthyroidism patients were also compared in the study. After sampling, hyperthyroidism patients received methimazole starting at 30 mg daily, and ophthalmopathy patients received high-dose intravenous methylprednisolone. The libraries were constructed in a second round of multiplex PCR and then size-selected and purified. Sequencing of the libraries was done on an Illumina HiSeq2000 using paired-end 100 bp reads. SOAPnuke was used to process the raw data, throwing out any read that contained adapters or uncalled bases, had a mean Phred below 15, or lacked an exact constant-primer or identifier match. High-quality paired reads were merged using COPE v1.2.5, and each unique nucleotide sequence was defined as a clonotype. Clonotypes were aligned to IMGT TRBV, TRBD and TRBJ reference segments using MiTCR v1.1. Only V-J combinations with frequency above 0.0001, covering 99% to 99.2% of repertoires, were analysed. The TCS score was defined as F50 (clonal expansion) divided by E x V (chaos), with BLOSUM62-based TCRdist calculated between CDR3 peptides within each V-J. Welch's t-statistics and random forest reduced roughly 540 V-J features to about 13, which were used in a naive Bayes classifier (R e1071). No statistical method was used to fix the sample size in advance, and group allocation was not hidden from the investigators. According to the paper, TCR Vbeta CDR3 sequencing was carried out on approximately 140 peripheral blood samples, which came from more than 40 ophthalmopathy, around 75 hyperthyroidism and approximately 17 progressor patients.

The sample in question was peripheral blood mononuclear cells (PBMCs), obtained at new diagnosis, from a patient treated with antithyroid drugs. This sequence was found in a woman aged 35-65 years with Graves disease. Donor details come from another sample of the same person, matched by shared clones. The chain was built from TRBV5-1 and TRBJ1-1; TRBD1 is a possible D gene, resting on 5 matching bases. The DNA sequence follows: TGCGCCAGCAGCTTGAAAGGAGTGGGGGGGAGTACTGAAGCTTTCTTT. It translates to CASSLKGVGGSTEAFF.